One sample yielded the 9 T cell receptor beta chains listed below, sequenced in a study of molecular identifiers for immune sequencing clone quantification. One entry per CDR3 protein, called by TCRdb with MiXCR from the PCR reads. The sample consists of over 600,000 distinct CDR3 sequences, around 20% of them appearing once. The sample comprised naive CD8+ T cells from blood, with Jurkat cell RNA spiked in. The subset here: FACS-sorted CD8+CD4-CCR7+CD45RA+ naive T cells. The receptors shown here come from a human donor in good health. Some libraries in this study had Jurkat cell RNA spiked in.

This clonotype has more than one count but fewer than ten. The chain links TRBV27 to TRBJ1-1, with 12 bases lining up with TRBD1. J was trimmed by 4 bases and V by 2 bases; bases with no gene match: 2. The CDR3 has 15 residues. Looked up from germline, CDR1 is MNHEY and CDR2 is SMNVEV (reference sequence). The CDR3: CASSLGTGGFTEAFF. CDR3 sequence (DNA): TGTGCCAGCAGTTTAGGGACAGGGGGCTTCACTGAAGCTTTCTTT.

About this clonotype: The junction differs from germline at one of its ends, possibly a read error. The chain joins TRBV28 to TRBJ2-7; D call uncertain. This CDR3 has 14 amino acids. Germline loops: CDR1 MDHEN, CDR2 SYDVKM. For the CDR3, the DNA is TGTGCCAGCAGTTTTGGGTTTCGGAGCCATGAGCGGTACTTC. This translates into CASSFGFRSHERYF.

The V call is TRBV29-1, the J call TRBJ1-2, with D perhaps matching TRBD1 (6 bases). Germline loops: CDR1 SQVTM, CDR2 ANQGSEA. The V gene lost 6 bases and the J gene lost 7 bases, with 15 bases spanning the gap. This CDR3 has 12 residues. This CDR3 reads CSVPGGPGGYTF. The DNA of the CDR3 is TGCAGCGTCCCCGGGGGGCCAGGTGGCTACACCTTC.

The CDR3 loop reads CANSPVRGVDLLPNTGELFF. CDR3 DNA sequence: TGTGCCAACAGCCCCGTCCGTGGGGTCGACCTACTACCGAACACCGGGGAGCTGTTTTTT. The chain combines TRBV28 with TRBJ2-2; D gene uncertain. The CDR3 loop spans 20 amino acids. Germline CDR1 is MDHEN and CDR2 is SYDVKM. Trimming pared 10 bases from V and 0 bases from J, leaving 30 bases between.

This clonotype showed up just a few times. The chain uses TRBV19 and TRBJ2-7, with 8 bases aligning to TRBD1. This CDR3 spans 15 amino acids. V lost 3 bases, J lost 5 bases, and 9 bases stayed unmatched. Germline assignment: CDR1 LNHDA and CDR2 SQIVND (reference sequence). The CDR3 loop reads CASSIGTGLIHEQYF. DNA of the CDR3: TGTGCCAGTAGTATCGGGACAGGTCTAATCCACGAGCAGTACTTC.

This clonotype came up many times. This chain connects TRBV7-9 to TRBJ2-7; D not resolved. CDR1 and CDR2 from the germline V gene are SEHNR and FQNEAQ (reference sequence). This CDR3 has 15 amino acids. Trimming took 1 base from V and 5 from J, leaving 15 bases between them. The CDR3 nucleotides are TGTGCCAGCAGCTTAGTCCCTCCGGGCGGCGACGAGCAGTACTTC. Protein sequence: CASSLVPPGGDEQYF.

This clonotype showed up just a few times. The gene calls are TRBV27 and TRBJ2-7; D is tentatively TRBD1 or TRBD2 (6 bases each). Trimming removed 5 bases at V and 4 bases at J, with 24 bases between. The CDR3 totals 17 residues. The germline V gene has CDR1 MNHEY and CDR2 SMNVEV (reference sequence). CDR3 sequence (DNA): TGTGCCAGCAGTCCGACCTTACCACAGGGACTGGGGTACGAGCAGTACTTC. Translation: CASSPTLPQGLGYEQYF.

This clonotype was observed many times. The CDR3 DNA is TGTGCCAGCAGCTTACTAGCGGGAGGCACCGGGGAGCTGTTTTTT. Translated, it gives CASSLLAGGTGELFF. The chain links TRBV5-5 to TRBJ2-2; 12 bases are shared with TRBD2. Germline CDR1 and CDR2: SGHKS and YYEKEE (reference sequence). V lost 2 bases, J lost 4 bases, and 0 bases stayed unmatched. CDR3 length: 15 residues.

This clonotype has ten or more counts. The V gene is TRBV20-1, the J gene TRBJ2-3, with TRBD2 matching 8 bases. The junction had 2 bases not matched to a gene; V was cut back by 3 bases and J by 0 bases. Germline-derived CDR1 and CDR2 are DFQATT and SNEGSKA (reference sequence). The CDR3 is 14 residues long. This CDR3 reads CSASAGGSTDTQYF. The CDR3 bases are TGCAGTGCTAGCGCGGGGGGTAGCACAGATACGCAGTATTTT.